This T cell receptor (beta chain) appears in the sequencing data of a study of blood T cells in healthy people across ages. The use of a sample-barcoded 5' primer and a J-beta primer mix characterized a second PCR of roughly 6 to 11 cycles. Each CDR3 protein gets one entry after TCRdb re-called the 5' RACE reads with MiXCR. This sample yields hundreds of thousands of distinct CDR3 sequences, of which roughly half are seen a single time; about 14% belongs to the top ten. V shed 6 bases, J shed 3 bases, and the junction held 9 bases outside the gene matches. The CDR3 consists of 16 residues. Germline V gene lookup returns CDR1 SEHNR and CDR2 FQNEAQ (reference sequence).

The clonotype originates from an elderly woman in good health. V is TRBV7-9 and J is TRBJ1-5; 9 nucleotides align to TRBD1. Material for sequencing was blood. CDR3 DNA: TGTGCCAGCAGTCGGGCGACAGGGGGTAACAATCAGCCCCAGCATTTT. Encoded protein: CASSRATGGNNQPQHF.